The 16 T cell receptor beta chains reported below all come from one sample, sequenced in a study of blood T cell repertoires in COVID-19 (dated by TCRdb to the early 2020s). The method was the immunoSEQ multiplex PCR assay. TCRdb holds this immuneACCESS table with in-frame rearrangements only. Some clones are missing; in checked studies, unresolved V genes explain under half, and the rest has no known cause. The sample table contains about 300,000 clones; only one count was recorded for around 89% of them. The ten largest clonotypes hold roughly 5.9% of the sample. Sequenced sample: peripheral blood. The source of these receptors is a woman between 45 and 65 years old with COVID-19, enrolled during active disease.

Comments on this clone: The identical CDR3 is also encoded by other nucleotide sequences in the sample. The V and J genes are TRBV19 and TRBJ2-1; the match to TRBD2 covers 13 bases. The CDR3 is 15 amino acids. The V segment lost 4 bases and the J segment 4 bases; nucleotides outside the gene matches: 1. Germline CDR1 LNHDA, CDR2 SQIVND (reference sequence). CDR3 loop: CASSRTSGSYNEQFF. The CDR3 DNA follows: TGTGCCAGTAGTAGGACTAGCGGGAGTTACAATGAGCAGTTCTTC.

V is TRBV30 and J is TRBJ2-5; a possible D gene is TRBD1 (5 bases). V was cut by 6 bases and J by 2 bases, with 13 bases left in between. The V gene's germline CDR1 is GTSNPN and CDR2 SVGIG (reference sequence). The CDR3 has 13 amino acids. The CDR3 sequence is CACTTDNQETQYF. CDR3 in DNA: TGTGCCTGTACGACAGATAATCAAGAGACCCAGTACTTC.

V is TRBV4-3 and J is TRBJ2-1; 7 bases fit TRBD2. The CDR3 runs 16 residues. Unmatched junction bases numbered 8, after V lost 0 bases and J lost 6 bases. Germline V gives CDR1 LGHNA, CDR2 YSLEER. The CDR3 spells CASSQDGLAESNEQFF. The CDR3 DNA reads as TGCGCCAGCAGCCAAGATGGGCTAGCGGAGTCCAATGAGCAGTTCTTC.

This CDR3 is CASRGQGVAGTGELFF. CDR3 sequence (DNA): TGTGCCAGTAGAGGACAGGGGGTAGCGGGGACCGGGGAGCTGTTTTTT. V is TRBV19 and J is TRBJ2-2; 10 bases match TRBD1. Germline assignment: CDR1 LNHDA and CDR2 SQIVND (reference sequence). CDR3 length equals 16 residues. The trim removed 6 bases at V and 5 bases at J, leaving 9 bases unmatched.

The chain combines TRBV5-1 with TRBJ2-1, with D hard to call. The V gene lost 2 bases and the J gene lost 0 bases, with 9 bases spanning the gap. This CDR3 is 15 amino acids long. Looked up from germline, CDR1 is SGHRS and CDR2 is YFSETQ. The CDR3 region is CASSFTSSSYNEQFF. CDR3 sequence (DNA): TGCGCCAGCAGCTTTACTTCGAGCTCCTACAATGAGCAGTTCTTC.

This clone was counted only a few times. Other DNA sequences in the sample encode the same CDR3. The chain joins TRBV29-1 to TRBJ2-1, with 14 nucleotides matching TRBD2. With V trimmed by 6 bases and J by 0 bases, 1 base remained unmatched. Germline-derived CDR1 and CDR2 are SQVTM and ANQGSEA. The length of the CDR3 is 15 residues. This chain's CDR3 is CSVGTSGSSYNEQFF. CDR3 in DNA: TGCAGCGTCGGGACTAGCGGGAGCTCCTACAATGAGCAGTTCTTC.

This chain uses TRBV5-5 with TRBJ1-2; the match to TRBD1 covers 7 bases. Germline CDR1 and CDR2: SGHKS and YYEKEE (reference sequence). The J segment lost 8 bases and the V segment lost 4 bases, leaving 11 bases of the junction unmatched. This CDR3 contains 14 residues. The CDR3 is CASSKGTALLGYTF. The DNA for the CDR3 is TGTGCCAGCAGCAAAGGGACAGCTCTTTTGGGCTACACCTTC.

As for this clone: The junction shows a germline mismatch at one end, possibly a read error. This chain joins TRBV9 and TRBJ2-5, with 9 bases lining up with TRBD2. The CDR3 is 13 residues long. Germline assignment: CDR1 SGDLS and CDR2 YYNGEE. The CDR3 DNA sequence: TGTGCCAGCAGCAACCGACTAGCGGAGATCCAGTACTTC. It is translated as CASSNRLAEIQYF.

The chain recombines TRBV7-2 with TRBJ1-4; 11 bases match TRBD1. The length of the CDR3 is 15 residues. Per the germline V gene, CDR1 is SGHTA and CDR2 is FQGNSA. The V segment lost 4 bases and the J segment 8 bases; nucleotides outside the gene matches: 6. The CDR3 sequence: CASSSRTGGIEKLFF. The CDR3 DNA sequence: TGTGCCAGCAGCTCACGGACAGGGGGCATAGAAAAACTGTTTTTT.

The V call is TRBV30, the J call TRBJ2-1; 8 bases align to TRBD2. This CDR3 is built from 13 residues. The V gene's germline CDR1 is GTSNPN and CDR2 SVGIG (reference sequence). V lost 2 bases and J lost 13; bases outside the gene matches: 10. CDR3 residues: CAWSKTTSGTQFF. The CDR3 DNA sequence: TGTGCCTGGAGTAAAACAACTAGCGGAACACAGTTCTTC.

This clone has only one observation. As DNA, the CDR3 is TGTGCCAGCTCAAGACGAGAGGCTCAGCCCCAGCATTTT. It specifies CASSRREAQPQHF. The rearrangement links TRBV18 to TRBJ1-5; no reliable D call. Germline V gene sequence: CDR1 KGHSH, CDR2 LQKENI. V shed 5 bases and J shed 6 bases, with 11 bases lying between them. The CDR3 extends over 13 amino acids.

The rearrangement links TRBV9 to TRBJ2-2; 11 bases line up with TRBD1. CDR1 is SGDLS, CDR2 YYNGEE, per germline. The ends lost 3 bases at V and 6 bases at J; junction bases unmatched: 13. This CDR3 has 18 residues. This CDR3 is CASSARDRGGLPSGELFF. As DNA, the CDR3 is TGTGCCAGCAGCGCCAGGGACAGGGGGGGCCTTCCGTCCGGGGAGCTGTTTTTT.

The chain recombines TRBV2 with TRBJ2-1; 12 bases agree with TRBD2. Germline V gene sequence: CDR1 SNHLY, CDR2 FYNNEI. The CDR3 is 14 amino acids. The ends lost 6 bases at V and 7 bases at J; junction bases unmatched: 4. DNA for the CDR3: TGTGCCAGCAGGACTAGCGGGAGTGGTAATGAGCAGTTCTTC. As protein: CASRTSGSGNEQFF.

This clone was seen a single time. The chain employs TRBV19 and TRBJ1-1; D is unclear. Germline V gene sequence: CDR1 LNHDA, CDR2 SQIVND (reference sequence). Trimming cost V 2 bases and J 11 bases, with 18 bases left between them. This CDR3 region has 14 residues. CDR3 DNA: TGTGCCAGTAGTATAACGGAGGGCTCACGAGTGGCTTTCTTT. This sequence encodes CASSITEGSRVAFF.

The V call is TRBV6-1, the J call TRBJ1-5, with 8 bases that match TRBD1. CDR3 length: 19 amino acids. Germline trimming cut 0 bases from V and 0 bases from J; bases unmatched to any gene: 10. Germline CDR1 and CDR2: MNHNS and SASEGT. This CDR3 reads CASSEALYRGFNSNQPQHF. The CDR3 DNA sequence: TGTGCCAGCAGTGAAGCGCTTTACAGGGGGTTTAATAGCAATCAGCCCCAGCATTTT.

A single count supports this clone. This chain connects TRBV29-1 to TRBJ1-2; no firm D call. The CDR3 covers 12 residues. Trimming cost V 5 bases and J 3 bases, with 10 bases left between them. From germline, CDR1 is SQVTM and CDR2 ANQGSEA. CDR3: CSVMGGHYGYTF. DNA of the CDR3: TGCAGCGTTATGGGAGGGCACTATGGCTACACCTTC.